The clone carrying this T cell receptor beta chain has just a few counts. This entry comes from a study of cytomegalovirus exposure and HLA in healthy donors. Trimming removed 5 bases at V and 2 bases at J, with 4 bases between. Per the germline V gene, CDR1 is SGHTA and CDR2 is FQGTGA. This CDR3 has 12 residues. Both 60 Vbeta primers and 13 Jbeta primers went into the PCR. Using immunoSEQ multiplex PCR, the repertoire was profiled, and TCRdb retains in-frame clones only, with some absent. The table lists some 150,000 clones, 76% of them singletons. V is TRBV7-3 and J is TRBJ2-1; D is undetermined. The origin of this receptor is a man in his fifties or sixties in good health and CMV-seronegative. The sequenced sample consisted of PBMCs. Here the CDR3 DNA reads TGTGCCAGCAGCCCCGCCTACAATGAGCAGTTCTTC. Its translation: CASSPAYNEQFF. Combining the CDR3 with reference TRBV7-3 and TRBJ2-1 gives the whole variable domain GAGVSQTPSNKVTEKGKYVELRCDPISGHTALYWYRQSLGQGPEFLIYFQGTGAADDSGLPNDRFFAVRPEGSVSTLKIQRTERGDSAVYLCASSPAYNEQFFGPGTRLTVL.